A single sample is the source of the 5 T cell receptor beta chains below, sequenced in a study of blood T cell repertoires in COVID-19. Profiled with immunoSEQ multiplex PCR; TCRdb holds only in-frame clones, not every one. The top ten clones hold around 1.2% of a sample with about 210,000 clones, 90% to 95% of them seen once. The specimen sequenced was peripheral blood. These receptor sequences come from a man aged 25 to 45 with acute or convalescent COVID-19.

This clone was counted only a few times. The rearrangement joins TRBV30 to TRBJ1-1, with a possible D match to TRBD1 (6 bases). From germline, CDR1 is GTSNPN and CDR2 SVGIG (reference sequence). The CDR3 contains 14 residues. Trimming removed 6 bases from V and 4 bases from J, with 18 bases in between. CDR3 sequence: CACPHSGQTTEAFF. The CDR3 DNA is TGTGCCTGCCCCCATTCTGGACAGACCACTGAAGCTTTCTTT.

Notes on this clone: The junction departs from the called germline gene at one end, perhaps through a read error. The V gene is TRBV7-7, the J gene TRBJ2-2; D gene uncertain. Germline values: CDR1 SSHAT, CDR2 FNYEAQ (reference sequence). The length of the CDR3 is 15 residues. DNA of the CDR3: TGTGCTAGCAGCTTGGGCGCTCCGAACACCGGGGAGCTGTTTTTT. Its protein product is CASSLGAPNTGELFF.

This chain joins TRBV28 and TRBJ2-4; TRBD1 is a possible D gene (5 bases). CDR1 and CDR2 (germline): MDHEN, SYDVKM. V was trimmed by 4 bases and J by 2 bases, leaving 15 bases between them. The length of the CDR3 is 16 residues. CDR3 DNA: TGTGCCAGCAGTTCCTCAGGGTTTGTAACCAAAAACATTCAGTACTTC. Protein sequence: CASSSSGFVTKNIQYF. Complete variable domain (other parts from reference TRBV28 and TRBJ2-4): DVKVTQSSRYLVKRTGEKVFLECVQDMDHENMFWYRQDPGLGLRLIYFSYDVKMKEKGDIPEGYSVSREKKERFSLILESASTNQTSMYLCASSSSGFVTKNIQYFGAGTRLSVL.

This clone appeared once. This rearrangement joins TRBV6-5 to TRBJ1-1; D is perhaps TRBD1 (6 bases). Germline assignment: CDR1 MNHEY and CDR2 SVGAGI. The CDR3 sequence is 15 residues long. Trimming took off 6 bases at V and 6 bases at J, with 20 bases between the two ends. The CDR3: CASSPETGTFSEAFF. The CDR3 DNA reads TGTGCCAGCAGCCCCGAGACCGGGACATTCTCTGAAGCTTTCTTT.

This sequence joins TRBV28 and TRBJ1-4, with D perhaps matching TRBD1 (5 bases). This CDR3 has 13 residues. Germline V CDR1 and CDR2: MDHEN, SYDVKM. With 2 bases removed from V and 5 bases from J, the gap between germline ends came to 6 bases. CDR3 protein: CASSLRTNEKLFF. The CDR3 DNA is TGTGCCAGCAGTTTAAGGACAAATGAAAAACTGTTTTTT.